The 11 T cell receptor beta chains reported below all come from one sample, sequenced in a study of T cells in Graves' hyperthyroidism and ophthalmopathy. RNA transcripts yielded amplified TCR beta CDR3 regions. The study used the HTBI primer set for a first-round RT-PCR of the TCR CDR3. TCRdb re-derived calls from the multiplex PCR reads in MiXCR, one entry per CDR3 protein. The sample holds more than 75,000 distinct CDR3 sequences, around 50% seen once. The sample comprised blood. The receptors shown here come from a woman in her thirties or forties with Graves' hyperthyroidism.

The chain combines TRBV9 with TRBJ1-6, with D possibly TRBD1 on 6 matching bases. This CDR3 has 15 amino acids. V gave up 0 bases and J gave up 7 bases, with 11 bases separating them. Germline loops: CDR1 SGDLS, CDR2 YYNGEE. CDR3 loop: CASSVGVGQNSPLHF. The CDR3, as DNA: TGTGCCAGCAGCGTAGGTGTCGGACAGAATTCACCCCTCCACTTT.

This clonotype appeared many times. The V call is TRBV20-1, the J call TRBJ2-7; 7 nucleotides align to TRBD1. Germline trimming cut 7 bases from V and 2 bases from J; bases unmatched to any gene: 11. This CDR3 has 14 amino acids. Germline assignment: CDR1 DFQATT and CDR2 SNEGSKA (reference sequence). The CDR3 DNA reads as TGCAGTGTCGTACCGACAGGGACCCCCTACGAGCAGTACTTC. Its protein is CSVVPTGTPYEQYF.

The genes are TRBV19 and TRBJ1-3, with D perhaps TRBD1 (5 bases). CDR3 length equals 15 residues. With 5 bases removed from V and 2 bases from J, the gap between germline ends came to 13 bases. Germline values: CDR1 LNHDA, CDR2 SQIVND (reference sequence). The CDR3: CASSPLDTAGNTIYF. DNA of the CDR3: TGTGCCAGTAGTCCCCTGGACACCGCTGGAAACACCATATATTTT.

In this sample, this clonotype turned up many times. The chain is built from TRBV5-1 and TRBJ2-2; 7 positions agree with TRBD2. Looked up from germline, CDR1 is SGHRS and CDR2 is YFSETQ. The CDR3 has 15 residues. Losses at the gene ends were 4 bases for V and 2 bases for J; bases not matched to a gene: 5. For the CDR3, the DNA is TGCGCCAGCAGCCGGGGGGACTACAACACCGGGGAGCTGTTTTTT. Translated: CASSRGDYNTGELFF.

The V and J genes are TRBV12-3 or TRBV12-4 and TRBJ2-7; D ambiguous. Trimming stripped 6 bases from V and 6 bases from J, with 15 bases between. CDR3 size: 13 residues. Here the CDR3 DNA reads TGTGCCAGCAGCCCGATTGATGCGCGCGAGCAGTACTTC. It yields the protein CASSPIDAREQYF.

The J gene is TRBJ1-6, the V gene TRBV10-3; no clear D. The germline CDR1 and CDR2 sequences are ENHRY and SYGVKD. There are 11 residues in the CDR3. CDR3 nucleotides: TGTACCAGTGACGGCAATTCACCCCTCCACTTT. Encoded protein: CTSDGNSPLHF.

This clonotype was observed a few times. This chain connects TRBV25-1 to TRBJ1-1; D remains unclear. Per germline, CDR1 MGHDK and CDR2 SYGVNS. V was shortened by 6 bases and J by 2 bases, with 16 bases between the two germline ends. The CDR3 totals 15 residues. The CDR3 loop reads CASSVEGRPNTEAFF. In DNA, the CDR3 is TGTGCCAGCAGCGTTGAAGGTCGTCCCAACACTGAAGCTTTCTTT. The whole variable domain, remainder taken from reference TRBV25-1 and TRBJ1-1, is EADIYQTPRYLVIGTGKKITLECSQTMGHDKMYWYQQDPGMELHLIHYSYGVNSTEKGDLSSESTVSRIRTEHFPLTLESARPSHTSQYLCASSVEGRPNTEAFFGQGTRLTVV.

This rearrangement joins TRBV7-2 to TRBJ1-2; 11 positions match TRBD1. Germline CDR1 and CDR2: SGHTA and FQGNSA. The CDR3 sequence is 14 residues long. Trimming at V came to 5 bases and at J to 5 bases, leaving 4 bases not matched to a gene. DNA of the CDR3: TGTGCCAGCAGCGTAGGACAGGGGGCGTATGGCTACACCTTC. Its translation: CASSVGQGAYGYTF.

V usage is TRBV7-2 and J usage is TRBJ1-6, with TRBD1 matching 7 bases. Unmatched junction bases numbered 8, after V lost 1 base and J lost 2 bases. Germline V CDR1 and CDR2: SGHTA, FQGNSA. The CDR3 spans 18 residues. CDR3 amino acids: CASSLGAGGDAYNSPLHF. For the CDR3, the DNA is TGTGCCAGCAGCTTAGGGGCAGGGGGGGACGCCTATAATTCACCCCTCCACTTT.

Concerning this clonotype: This sequence may be a read error, since a much larger clone differs from it by one base. This chain uses TRBV25-1 with TRBJ2-7; D possibly corresponds to TRBD2 (6 bases). CDR1 is MGHDK and CDR2 is SYGVNS in the germline V gene. Trimming took 0 bases from V and 7 from J, leaving 16 bases between them. The CDR3 is 15 residues long. The CDR3 sequence: CASSEYGASEKEQYF. The CDR3 DNA is TGTGCCAGCAGTGAATACGGGGCTAGCGAGAAGGAGCAGTACTTC.

This clonotype was observed at least ten times. The chain has TRBV7-2 and TRBJ1-1, with a possible D match to TRBD1 (6 bases). The CDR3 runs 13 residues. The germline CDR1 and CDR2 sequences are SGHTA and FQGNSA. V lost 5 bases and J 3 bases, leaving 10 bases between the germline ends. In nucleotides, the CDR3 is TGTGCCAGCAGCCCCCGGACAGACACTGAAGCTTTCTTT. It is translated as CASSPRTDTEAFF. Filled out from reference TRBV7-2 and TRBJ1-1, the complete variable domain reads GAGVSQSPSNKVTEKGKDVELRCDPISGHTALYWYRQSLGQGLEFLIYFQGNSAPDKSGLPSDRFSAERTGGSVSTLTIQRTQQEDSAVYLCASSPRTDTEAFFGQGTRLTVV.